These T cell receptor beta chains were read from a single sample in a study of T cell responses to AZD1222 COVID-19 vaccine. The method was immunoSEQ multiplex PCR; TCRdb's version includes in-frame clones alone and lacks a portion of them. The table records 120,000 or so clones, 85% to 90% of them present only once. Here the sequenced sample was peripheral blood, taken on day 0 of AZD1222 vaccination. These receptors were taken from an adult in good health. CDR3s include the opening cysteine and the closing phenylalanine or tryptophan. The D gene is left open where the match is weak. The listing skips clone size in some rows; elsewhere it reads once, few, many or a size class.

abundance: NA; j_gene: TRBJ2-3; d_gene: TRBD1; v_gene: TRBV5-6; CDR3nt: TGTGCCAGCAGCCGGTGGACAGGGCCCACAGATACGCAGTATTTT; CDR3aa: CASSRWTGPTDTQYF
abundance: NA; j_gene: TRBJ2-5; d_gene: NA; v_gene: TRBV3-1/TRBV3-2; CDR3nt: TGTGCCAGCAGCCAAGATCGGGTCCGTAGGCAAGAGACCCAGTACTTC; CDR3aa: CASSQDRVRRQETQYF
abundance: NA; j_gene: TRBJ1-6; d_gene: TRBD1; v_gene: TRBV27; CDR3nt: TGTGCCAGCAGTTTAGGAGCCGGACAGGGATTTGGTTCACCCCTCCACTTT; CDR3aa: CASSLGAGQGFGSPLHF
abundance: NA; j_gene: TRBJ1-5; d_gene: NA; v_gene: TRBV7-8; CDR3nt: TGTGCCAGCAGCAAGGACAAGAAGGGCCAGCCCCAGCATTTT; CDR3aa: CASSKDKKGQPQHF
abundance: once; j_gene: TRBJ1-1; d_gene: NA; v_gene: TRBV30; CDR3nt: TGTGCCTGGAGTGGATCTGGAGGTGAAGCTTTCTTT; CDR3aa: CAWSGSGGEAFF
abundance: NA; j_gene: TRBJ2-7; d_gene: TRBD1; v_gene: TRBV9; CDR3nt: TGTGCCAGCAGCGTAGAGAACAGGGGGTACGAGCAGTACTTC; CDR3aa: CASSVENRGYEQYF
abundance: NA; j_gene: TRBJ2-7; d_gene: TRBD1; v_gene: TRBV7-8; CDR3nt: TGTGCCAGCAGCTTCATCCGGACAGGGTTTGGTGACGAGCAGTACTTC; CDR3aa: CASSFIRTGFGDEQYF
abundance: NA; j_gene: TRBJ2-3; d_gene: TRBD1; v_gene: TRBV7-9; CDR3nt: TGTGCCAGCAGCAAGTCCGGGACAGTAGCCGCAGATACGCAGTATTTT; CDR3aa: CASSKSGTVAADTQYF
abundance: NA; j_gene: TRBJ2-3; d_gene: NA; v_gene: TRBV24-1; CDR3nt: TGTGCCACCAGTGACCAAACAGACAGCACAGATACGCAGTATTTT; CDR3aa: CATSDQTDSTDTQYF
abundance: NA; j_gene: TRBJ1-1; d_gene: NA; v_gene: TRBV7-9; CDR3nt: TGTGCCAGCAGGAAAGAGAACACTGAAGCTTTCTTT; CDR3aa: CASRKENTEAFF
abundance: NA; j_gene: TRBJ2-2; d_gene: NA; v_gene: TRBV29-1; CDR3nt: TGCAGCGTTGAGCGGATTTGGGGCACCGGGGAGCTGTTTTTT; CDR3aa: CSVERIWGTGELFF
abundance: once; j_gene: TRBJ1-1; d_gene: NA; v_gene: TRBV6-1; CDR3nt: TGTGCCAGCAGTGAATGGGTGACCCCCGGGACTGAAGCTTTCTTT; CDR3aa: CASSEWVTPGTEAFF
abundance: NA; j_gene: TRBJ2-7; d_gene: NA; v_gene: TRBV7-2; CDR3nt: TGTGCCAGCAGCTCCAGCGGCTACCTTCCCTACGAGCAGTACTTC; CDR3aa: CASSSSGYLPYEQYF
abundance: NA; j_gene: TRBJ1-2; d_gene: NA; v_gene: TRBV18; CDR3nt: TGTGCCAGCTCACCACCGAGATTCGCACGGGCAGGGAGTTCCAACACCTTC; CDR3aa: CASSPPRFARAGSSNTF
abundance: few; j_gene: TRBJ2-1; d_gene: TRBD1; v_gene: TRBV4-1; CDR3nt: TGCGCCAGCAGCCAGGGGCCGACAGGGGGCGATGAGCAGTTCTTC; CDR3aa: CASSQGPTGGDEQFF
abundance: NA; j_gene: TRBJ1-5; d_gene: TRBD1; v_gene: TRBV6-1; CDR3nt: TGTGCCAGCAGTGTAGGGCAGGGGGGATCGGGCAATCAGCCCCAGCATTTT; CDR3aa: CASSVGQGGSGNQPQHF
abundance: NA; j_gene: TRBJ2-5; d_gene: NA; v_gene: TRBV13; CDR3nt: TGTGCCAGCAGCCCAAGAGGATTGGCAGCAGAGACCCAGTACTTC; CDR3aa: CASSPRGLAAETQYF
abundance: NA; j_gene: TRBJ1-2; d_gene: NA; v_gene: TRBV5-1; CDR3nt: TGCGCCAGCAGCCGCGGGGACATAAAGGGGGGCTACACCTTC; CDR3aa: CASSRGDIKGGYTF
abundance: NA; j_gene: TRBJ2-7; d_gene: NA; v_gene: TRBV6-5; CDR3nt: TGTGCCAGCAGTTACAGGGGGGTTATGTACTTC; CDR3aa: CASSYRGVMYF
abundance: NA; j_gene: TRBJ1-6; d_gene: TRBD1; v_gene: TRBV19; CDR3nt: TGTGCCAGTAGCGAACCGGGACAGCGTAATTCACCCCTCCACTTT; CDR3aa: CASSEPGQRNSPLHF
abundance: NA; j_gene: TRBJ2-2; d_gene: TRBD2; v_gene: TRBV6-4; CDR3nt: TGTGCCAGCAGCTCAGCGGGAGGACAAACCGGGGAGCTGTTTTTT; CDR3aa: CASSSAGGQTGELFF
abundance: NA; j_gene: TRBJ2-3; d_gene: NA; v_gene: TRBV27; CDR3nt: TGTGCCAGCAGACGTCAGTCCTCCCTCACAGATACGCAGTATTTT; CDR3aa: CASRRQSSLTDTQYF
abundance: NA; j_gene: TRBJ1-5; d_gene: NA; v_gene: TRBV19; CDR3nt: TGTGCCAGTTCCCCACCAGGCCCGCCCCAGCCCCAGCATTTT; CDR3aa: CASSPPGPPQPQHF